This TCR beta chain originates from a study of T cell therapy after organ transplantation. Study-level background: Expansion used a peptide pool of 30 HLA class I and II CMV epitopes. CMV-specific T cells, median 1.92 x 10^8, were given as 2 to 6 intravenous infusions.

The V end was cut by 1 base, the J end by 3 bases, with 7 bases between. CDR1 and CDR2 (germline): MNHNS, SASEGT. The CDR3 sequence is 14 residues long. About this clone itself: Its antigen is as yet unknown.

The data were produced by immunoSEQ multiplex PCR, yet TCRdb's version contains in-frame clones alone and is incomplete. The data hold 45,000 to 60,000 clones, with 94% observed a single time. Points from the study as a whole: Post-therapy CD8 clonality change correlated inversely with pretherapy clonality. Confounding by concurrent antirejection or antiviral medications was not assessed.

Sequencing was performed on CD8+ T cells from blood, taken before autologous CMV-specific T cell therapy. The chain is built from TRBV6-1 and TRBJ1-3; D not certain. This sequence originates from a human patient who had received a solid organ transplant and had CMV disease. The CDR3 coding sequence is TGTGCCAGCAGTGAAGTATCGGGTGGAAACACCATATATTTT. It codes for CASSEVSGGNTIYF.